The 30 T cell receptor beta chains below were found in one sample sequenced in a study of blood T cell repertoires in COVID-19. Clones were read by immunoSEQ multiplex PCR, and TCRdb kept only the in-frame ones, dropping some. The table has a few hundred thousand clones, roughly 86% seen once. Specimen: peripheral blood. The source of these receptors is a woman aged 60-70 years with COVID-19, enrolled during active disease.

The chain couples TRBV5-1 to TRBJ1-2, with D unresolved. CDR1 and CDR2 (germline): SGHRS, YFSETQ. The CDR3 has 13 amino acids. V lost 0 bases, J lost 5 bases, and 8 bases lay in between. The CDR3 spells CASSLDGRYGYTF. CDR3 in DNA: TGCGCCAGCAGCTTGGATGGGAGATATGGCTACACCTTC. The entire variable domain, with the rest obtained from reference TRBV5-1 and TRBJ1-2, is as follows: KAGVTQTPRYLIKTRGQQVTLSCSPISGHRSVSWYQQTPGQGLQFLFEYFSETQRNKGNFPGRFSGRQFSNSRSEMNVSTLELGDSALYLCASSLDGRYGYTFGSGTRLTVV.

This clone was seen only once. The chain combines TRBV3-1 (or the pseudogene TRBV3-2) with TRBJ2-7; 8 bases align to TRBD2. The CDR3 sequence is 17 residues long. CDR1 is LGHDT and CDR2 is YNNKEL in the germline V gene (reference sequence). V trimming: 0 bases; J trimming: 2 bases; junction bases outside the gene matches: 9. DNA of the CDR3: TGTGCCAGCAGCCAAGATCGGGCGGGAGGAGTCACCTACGAGCAGTACTTC. Protein sequence: CASSQDRAGGVTYEQYF.

This sequence joins TRBV2 and TRBJ1-2, with 7 nucleotides matching TRBD1. The V segment lost 6 bases and the J segment 4 bases; nucleotides outside the gene matches: 8. This CDR3 has 14 amino acids. Germline CDR1 reads SNHLY; CDR2 reads FYNNEI. CDR3 sequence reads: CASRSRGLIYGYTF. DNA of the CDR3: TGTGCCAGCAGATCCAGGGGGTTAATCTATGGCTACACCTTC. The variable domain in full, with the rest retrieved from reference TRBV2 and TRBJ1-2, is EPEVTQTPSHQVTQMGQEVILRCVPISNHLYFYWYRQILGQKVEFLVSFYNNEISEKSEIFDDQFSVERPDGSNFTLKIRSTKLEDSAMYFCASRSRGLIYGYTFGSGTRLTVV.

The J gene is TRBJ1-5, the V gene TRBV7-8, with 7 bases fitting TRBD1. The CDR3 is made up of 17 amino acids. CDR1 is SGHVS, CDR2 FQNEAQ, per germline. Germline trimming cut 5 bases from V and 0 bases from J; bases unmatched to any gene: 10. The CDR3 bases are TGTGCCAGCAGCCCCCACAAGACAGGGTATAGCAATCAGCCCCAGCATTTT. Translation gives CASSPHKTGYSNQPQHF.

This chain connects TRBV28 to TRBJ2-2; 9 bases agree with TRBD1. The CDR3 is 15 amino acids. CDR1 and CDR2 from the germline V gene are MDHEN and SYDVKM. V shed 6 bases and J 5 bases; nucleotides not matched to a gene: 7. CDR3 coding DNA: TGTGCCAGCAGAACACAGGGGGCTGGGACCGGGGAGCTGTTTTTT. Translated, it gives CASRTQGAGTGELFF.

The chain employs TRBV19 and TRBJ1-4; D is ambiguous. The CDR3 is 15 residues long. Germline CDR1 is LNHDA and CDR2 is SQIVND (reference sequence). Trimming removed 3 bases from V and 1 base from J, with 9 bases in between. CDR3 residues: CASSIWPGTNEKLFF. CDR3 coding DNA: TGTGCCAGTAGTATCTGGCCAGGAACTAATGAAAAACTGTTTTTT.

The gene calls are TRBV15 and TRBJ2-5; 8 positions agree with TRBD1. Germline CDR1 reads LNHNV; CDR2 reads YYDKDF (reference sequence). V trimming: 4 bases; J trimming: 0 bases; junction bases outside the gene matches: 1. The CDR3 totals 14 residues. CDR3 sequence (DNA): TGTGCCACCAGCAAGGGACAGGACCAAGAGACCCAGTACTTC. Translated, it gives CATSKGQDQETQYF.

The J gene is TRBJ2-7, the V gene TRBV18; the match to TRBD1 covers 9 bases. CDR1 and CDR2 from the germline V gene are KGHSH and LQKENI. V gave up 5 bases and J gave up 1 base; unmatched junction bases: 6. CDR3 length equals 15 residues. CDR3 sequence reads: CASSAGTGFSYEQYF. The DNA of the CDR3 is TGTGCCAGCTCAGCCGGGACAGGGTTTTCCTACGAGCAGTACTTC.

DNA for the CDR3: TGTGCCAGCAGCTTGAAGAGGAACACTGAAGCTTTCTTT. Encoded protein: CASSLKRNTEAFF. V usage is TRBV5-6 and J usage is TRBJ1-1, with no clear D. V was clipped by 1 base and J by 1 base, with 5 bases between them. The CDR3 extends over 13 amino acids. Looked up from germline, CDR1 is SGHDT and CDR2 is YYEEEE.

The rearrangement joins TRBV27 to TRBJ2-7; D not certain. Germline CDR1 reads MNHEY; CDR2 reads SMNVEV (reference sequence). This CDR3 comprises 12 residues. V lost 1 base, J lost 6 bases, and 7 bases lay in between. DNA for the CDR3: TGTGCCAGCAGTTTATACTACGGCGAGCAGTACTTC. The encoded protein is CASSLYYGEQYF.

This clone was observed a few times. The gene calls are TRBV5-8 and TRBJ1-1; 9 bases fit TRBD1. CDR1 and CDR2 (germline): SGHTS, YDEGEE. This CDR3 is built from 14 residues. V was pared by 0 bases and J by 11 bases, with 8 bases of the junction left unmatched. CDR3 in DNA: TGTGCCAGCAGCTTGGGGGACAGGGTGAGATGGGCTTTCTTT. As protein: CASSLGDRVRWAFF.

The CDR3 loop is CASSQNQGSTDTQYF. CDR3 DNA sequence: TGTGCCAGCAGCCAAAATCAGGGATCCACAGATACGCAGTATTTT. The gene calls are TRBV7-3 and TRBJ2-3; D might be TRBD1 (5 bases). The ends were cut back, 5 bases at V and 2 bases at J, with 14 bases in the middle. Germline loops: CDR1 SGHTA, CDR2 FQGTGA. This CDR3 is 15 amino acids long.

The chain links TRBV7-8 to TRBJ2-1, with 14 bases that match TRBD2. The CDR3 has 13 amino acids. With V trimmed by 5 bases and J by 16 bases, 7 bases remained unmatched. From germline, CDR1 is SGHVS and CDR2 FQNEAQ. The CDR3 nucleotides read TGTGCCAGCAGCCGTGCGGGACTAGCGGGAGAATTCTTC. Its translation is CASSRAGLAGEFF.

The rearrangement links TRBV30 to TRBJ1-2; possible D gene TRBD1, 5 bases. Trimming removed 6 bases from V and 3 bases from J, with 14 bases in between. The CDR3 is 13 amino acids. Germline V lookup: CDR1 GTSNPN, CDR2 SVGIG (reference sequence). CDR3 sequence reads: CACQAKTDYGYTF. The CDR3 coding sequence is TGTGCCTGTCAGGCTAAGACAGACTATGGCTACACCTTC.

The rearrangement uses TRBV4-1 and TRBJ1-5; D remains ambiguous. Germline V gives CDR1 MGHRA, CDR2 YSYEKL. The CDR3 spans 13 residues. Trimming shortened V by 0 bases and J by 7 bases, and 7 bases separated the two germline ends. The chain's CDR3 is CASSQDTGQPQHF. In DNA form, the CDR3 reads TGCGCCAGCAGCCAAGATACGGGGCAGCCCCAGCATTTT.

The chain carries TRBV19 and TRBJ2-2; 9 positions match TRBD2. Trimming took 7 bases from V and 3 from J; bases not matched to a gene: 12. This CDR3 comprises 17 residues. From germline, CDR1 is LNHDA and CDR2 SQIVND (reference sequence). CDR3 region: CASMGGRGNFDTGELFF. The CDR3 DNA reads TGTGCCAGTATGGGCGGGAGGGGAAATTTTGACACCGGGGAGCTGTTTTTT. Combining the CDR3 with reference TRBV19 and TRBJ2-2 gives the whole variable domain DGGITQSPKYLFRKEGQNVTLSCEQNLNHDAMYWYRQDPGQGLRLIYYSQIVNDFQKGDIAEGYSVSREKKESFPLTVTSAQKNPTAFYLCASMGGRGNFDTGELFFGEGSRLTVL.

The chain is built from TRBV5-1 and TRBJ2-5, with TRBD2 matching 13 bases. CDR1 is SGHRS and CDR2 is YFSETQ in the germline V gene. The CDR3 spans 16 residues. Unmatched junction bases numbered 9, after V lost 5 bases and J lost 5 bases. CDR3 amino acids: CASSFTSGRAYETQYF. The DNA of the CDR3 is TGCGCCAGCAGTTTTACTAGCGGGAGGGCCTATGAGACCCAGTACTTC.

The V gene is TRBV10-3, the J gene TRBJ1-1, with 9 nucleotides matching TRBD1. The CDR3 consists of 17 residues. Per the germline V gene, CDR1 is ENHRY and CDR2 is SYGVKD. Trimming took 5 bases from V and 4 from J; bases not matched to a gene: 14. The CDR3 DNA reads as TGTGCCATCAGTAACACAGGGGGCGCGCGGATTCGCACTGAAGCTTTCTTT. Translated: CAISNTGGARIRTEAFF.

This sequence joins TRBV7-9 and TRBJ1-2, with a weak D call TRBD1 (5 bases). The CDR3 contains 13 residues. V was pared by 6 bases and J by 6 bases, with 14 bases between. CDR1 is SEHNR and CDR2 is FQNEAQ in the germline V gene (reference sequence). The CDR3: CASSPTARDGYTF. The CDR3 coding sequence is TGTGCCAGCAGTCCTACCGCCAGGGATGGCTACACCTTC.

This chain uses TRBV19 with TRBJ2-1; 7 bases map to TRBD2. The V gene's germline CDR1 is LNHDA and CDR2 SQIVND (reference sequence). This CDR3 has 13 residues. V was clipped by 0 bases and J by 11 bases; unmatched bases: 4. CDR3 bases: TGTGCCAGTAGTATAGAGGCTAGCGGTAAGCAGTTCTTC. This codes for CASSIEASGKQFF.

The chain links TRBV5-1 to TRBJ2-7, with 9 bases identical to TRBD2. The CDR3 totals 15 residues. Germline V gene lookup returns CDR1 SGHRS and CDR2 YFSETQ. The ends lost 1 base at V and 5 bases at J; junction bases unmatched: 7. The CDR3 loop reads CASSLSAGGHHEQYF. The CDR3 DNA sequence: TGCGCCAGCAGCTTGTCGGCGGGAGGGCACCACGAGCAGTACTTC. The whole variable domain, remainder taken from reference TRBV5-1 and TRBJ2-7, is KAGVTQTPRYLIKTRGQQVTLSCSPISGHRSVSWYQQTPGQGLQFLFEYFSETQRNKGNFPGRFSGRQFSNSRSEMNVSTLELGDSALYLCASSLSAGGHHEQYFGPGTRLTVT.

The genes are TRBV7-6 and TRBJ2-2; 13 nucleotides match TRBD2. This CDR3 contains 17 residues. Germline CDR1 SGHVS, CDR2 FNYEAQ. The V gene end was trimmed by 5 bases and the J gene end by 1 base; junction bases not matched to a gene: 4. This CDR3 reads CASSQGLAGMNTGELFF. The CDR3 coding sequence is TGTGCCAGCAGCCAGGGACTAGCGGGGATGAACACCGGGGAGCTGTTTTTT.

This chain joins TRBV19 and TRBJ1-3; possibly TRBD1 for D (5 bases). The V and J ends lost 7 bases and 0 bases respectively, with 10 bases between them. The CDR3 totals 14 residues. Germline loops: CDR1 LNHDA, CDR2 SQIVND (reference sequence). The CDR3 DNA is TGTGCCAGTAATAGACAGTTCTCTGGAAACACCATATATTTT. It translates to CASNRQFSGNTIYF.

The rearrangement uses TRBV12-3 or TRBV12-4 and TRBJ1-3; the D is unclear. The CDR3 consists of 13 residues. Trimming left V 3 bases short and J 3 bases short, with 6 bases between. The CDR3 DNA reads TGTGCCAGCAGTTTGGCAGGTGGAAACACCATATATTTT. It translates to CASSLAGGNTIYF.

The V gene is TRBV24-1, the J gene TRBJ1-2; D is unclear. Trimming stripped 4 bases from V and 4 bases from J, with 12 bases between. In germline, CDR1 is KGHDR, CDR2 SFDVKD. The CDR3 is 14 amino acids. The CDR3, as DNA: TGTGCCACCAGTGACCCCGGTGTTGGCTATGGCTACACCTTC. Encoded protein: CATSDPGVGYGYTF.

DNA for the CDR3: TGCGCCAGCAGCCCCGGGACAGGGGGAAACACCATATATTTT. This sequence encodes CASSPGTGGNTIYF. The chain is built from TRBV5-1 and TRBJ1-3; 9 bases are a match to TRBD1. With V trimmed by 4 bases and J by 4 bases, 3 bases remained unmatched. The CDR3 length is 14 residues. Germline V lookup: CDR1 SGHRS, CDR2 YFSETQ.

V usage is TRBV30 and J usage is TRBJ1-2, with TRBD1 matching over 8 bases. CDR3 length: 13 residues. Germline CDR1 and CDR2: GTSNPN and SVGIG (reference sequence). Trimming took 2 bases from V and 5 from J; bases not matched to a gene: 4. The DNA for the CDR3 is TGTGCCTGGAGTCTTGACAGGGGATATGGCTACACCTTC. Its protein is CAWSLDRGYGYTF.

The chain links TRBV27 to TRBJ1-2, with TRBD1 identical over 7 bases. The CDR3 runs to 14 residues. Germline CDR1 MNHEY, CDR2 SMNVEV (reference sequence). After removal of 0 bases from V and 6 bases from J, the junction contained 4 bases not matched to a gene. In nucleotides, the CDR3 is TGTGCCAGCAGTTTATCGTACAGGGGCCATGGCTACACCTTC. This encodes CASSLSYRGHGYTF.

V and J are TRBV5-1 and TRBJ2-7, with a possible D match to TRBD1 (6 bases). The CDR3 has 14 residues. Trimming left V 0 bases short and J 4 bases short, with 11 bases between. In germline, CDR1 is SGHRS, CDR2 YFSETQ. The CDR3 reads CASSLVAQGYEQYF. CDR3 DNA sequence: TGCGCCAGCAGCTTGGTCGCACAGGGATACGAGCAGTACTTC.

This clone was found once. The CDR3 nucleotides are TGTGCCAGCAGCAAATTTGTTCCCGGGACAGGGGGTCACACTGAAGCTTTCTTT. Its translation: CASSKFVPGTGGHTEAFF. J is TRBJ1-1 and V is TRBV7-6, with 11 bases lining up with TRBD1. CDR1 and CDR2 (germline): SGHVS, FNYEAQ. The CDR3 is 18 residues long. The junction had 14 bases not matched to a gene; V was cut back by 5 bases and J by 3 bases.